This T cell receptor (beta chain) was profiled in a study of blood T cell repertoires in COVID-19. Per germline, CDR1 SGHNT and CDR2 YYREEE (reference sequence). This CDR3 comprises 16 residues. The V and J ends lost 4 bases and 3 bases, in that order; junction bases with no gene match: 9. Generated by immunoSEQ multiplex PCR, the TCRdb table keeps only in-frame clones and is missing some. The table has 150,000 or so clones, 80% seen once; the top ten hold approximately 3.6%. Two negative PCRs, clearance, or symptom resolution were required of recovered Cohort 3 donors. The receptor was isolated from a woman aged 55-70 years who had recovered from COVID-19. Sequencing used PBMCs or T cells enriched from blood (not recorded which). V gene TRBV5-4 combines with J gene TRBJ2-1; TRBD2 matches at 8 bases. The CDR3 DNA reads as TGTGCCAGCAGCCCAACGGGGCGGGGGGACTACAATGAGCAGTTCTTC. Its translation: CASSPTGRGDYNEQFF.